This TCR beta chain was captured by sequencing in a study of identical twins. This clonotype was detected many times. Antigen specificity is unknown. Study observations and caveats: Modelling approaches yielded underestimates of out-of-frame TCR alpha sharing between monozygotic twins.

MiXCR, run by TCRdb on the 5' RACE reads, gives a single entry per CDR3 protein. The sample holds around 230,000 distinct CDR3 sequences, over 5.5% seen once. After removal of 6 bases from V and 4 bases from J, the junction contained 8 bases not matched to a gene. This CDR3 contains 15 residues. Germline CDR1 and CDR2: SNHLY and FYNNEI. The same specimen was also included in a second study, on T cells expressing NK-cell markers. That study adds: Obtained from sorted CD3+CD56+NKG2C+, CD3+CD56+NKG2C- and CD3+CD56-NKG2C+ T cells were the TCR beta repertoires. The study found these clonotypes also leading the CD3+CD56-NKG2C+ fraction in a handful of donors.

The clonotype comes from a young woman in good health. Sequencing input: CD8+ T cells sorted from blood. The chain couples TRBV2 to TRBJ2-3; 9 bases line up with TRBD1. CDR3 region: CASREGQGDSDTQYF. CDR3 in DNA: TGTGCCAGCAGGGAGGGACAGGGAGACTCAGATACGCAGTATTTT.